The clone carrying this T cell receptor (beta chain) was seen more than once but under ten times. Its antigen is unidentified. This specimen belongs to a study of blood T cells in healthy people across ages. Overall study: Template switching picked up about one barcoded beta molecule for each two T cells.

Using a J-beta primer mix together with a sample-barcoded 5' primer, a second PCR was run for about 6 to 11 cycles. TCRdb reprocessed the 5' RACE reads with MiXCR, giving one entry per CDR3 protein. The sample gives around 1.5 million distinct CDR3 sequences, 35% to 45% of which show up once; approximately 7.9% is in the top ten. Points from the study as a whole: Conclusively comparing naive with antigen-experienced cells was impossible with unsorted PBMCs.

Trimming took 1 base from V and 3 from J, leaving 10 bases between them. This CDR3 has 14 amino acids. From germline, CDR1 is LGHDT and CDR2 YNNKEL (reference sequence). V usage is TRBV3-1 and J usage is TRBJ2-7; possible D gene TRBD1, 6 bases. The clonotype originates from a woman younger than 30 in good health. Material: blood. CDR3 DNA: TGTGCCAGCAGCCAAGGCCAGGGGATCTACGAGCAGTACTTC. It specifies CASSQGQGIYEQYF.